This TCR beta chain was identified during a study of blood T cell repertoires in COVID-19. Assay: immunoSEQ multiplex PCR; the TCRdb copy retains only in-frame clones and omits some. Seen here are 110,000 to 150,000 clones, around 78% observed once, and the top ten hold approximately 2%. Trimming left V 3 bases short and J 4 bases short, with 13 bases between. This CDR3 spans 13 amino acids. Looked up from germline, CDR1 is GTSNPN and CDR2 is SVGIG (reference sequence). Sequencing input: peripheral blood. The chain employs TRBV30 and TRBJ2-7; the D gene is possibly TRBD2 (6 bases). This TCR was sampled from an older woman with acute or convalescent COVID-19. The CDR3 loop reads CAWRSSEPYEQYF. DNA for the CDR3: TGTGCCTGGAGGTCTAGCGAACCATACGAGCAGTACTTC.